Sequencing of this T cell receptor (beta chain) was carried out in a study of control samples from healthy donors and cancer patients. Profiling relied on immunoSEQ multiplex PCR, and the TCRdb table lists in-frame clones only, not all of them. The data show around 30,000 clones, roughly 94% seen once. V was clipped by 2 bases and J by 2 bases; unmatched bases: 3. The CDR3 spans 15 residues. From germline, CDR1 is KGHSH and CDR2 LQKENI. The chain carries TRBV18 and TRBJ2-1, with 7 bases matching TRBD1. The sequencing sample was made of blood. This receptor was taken from a man between 60 and 70 years old in good health. The chain's CDR3 is CASSPAQGPYNEQFF. The CDR3 nucleotides read TGTGCCAGCTCACCAGCACAGGGGCCCTACAATGAGCAGTTCTTC.